What follows are 8 T cell receptor beta chains derived from one specimen sequenced in a study of blood T cell repertoires in COVID-19. The data were produced by immunoSEQ multiplex PCR, yet TCRdb's version contains in-frame clones alone and is incomplete. The sample lists around 100,000 clones, roughly four fifths seen once, with around 6.5% in the top ten. The sequencing input was peripheral blood. The source is a man in his sixties with acute or convalescent COVID-19.

CDR3 protein: CASSRGLEVNTGELFF. DNA for the CDR3: TGTGCCAGCAGCAGGGGACTAGAGGTGAACACCGGGGAGCTGTTTTTT. The chain combines TRBV5-4 with TRBJ2-2, with TRBD2 matching over 8 bases. CDR3 length: 16 amino acids. Trimming at V came to 4 bases and at J to 1 base, leaving 6 bases not matched to a gene. The germline gives CDR1 SGHNT, CDR2 YYREEE (reference sequence).

The CDR3 here is CASSLQYHLTSGASSSSYNEQFF. CDR3 in DNA: TGTGCCAGCAGTCTCCAATACCACTTGACTAGCGGGGCAAGCTCTAGCTCCTACAATGAGCAGTTCTTC. The chain is built from TRBV6-6 and TRBJ2-1; 11 bases match TRBD2. This CDR3 is built from 23 residues. Germline assignment: CDR1 MNHNY and CDR2 SVGAGI (reference sequence). With V trimmed by 5 bases and J by 0 bases, 24 bases remained unmatched.

V and J are TRBV4-1 and TRBJ2-5; D perhaps matches TRBD2 (7 bases). Trimming took off 1 base at V and 1 base at J, with 16 bases between the two ends. The germline V gene encodes CDR1 MGHRA and CDR2 YSYEKL. CDR3 length: 17 residues. Written as DNA, the CDR3 is TGCGCCAGCAGCCAAGGAAGGGGGGGGACAATCCAAGAGACCCAGTACTTC. Amino acid sequence: CASSQGRGGTIQETQYF.

CDR3 bases: TGTGCCACCAGTGATTCTGCTAACTATGGCTACACCTTC. Protein sequence: CATSDSANYGYTF. V gene TRBV24-1 combines with J gene TRBJ1-2; no clear D gene. V was clipped by 2 bases and J by 0 bases, with 3 bases between them. Looked up from germline, CDR1 is KGHDR and CDR2 is SFDVKD. The CDR3 consists of 13 residues.

The chain couples TRBV5-4 to TRBJ2-5, with TRBD1 as a possible D gene (7 bases). The V end was cut by 3 bases, the J end by 4 bases, with 10 bases between. Germline CDR1 and CDR2: SGHNT and YYREEE (reference sequence). This CDR3 has 13 residues. The CDR3 nucleotides read TGTGCCAGCAGCTCTCAGGGGGGAGAGACCCAGTACTTC. It translates to CASSSQGGETQYF.

The chain couples TRBV27 to TRBJ1-1, with D tentatively TRBD1 (5 bases). CDR1 and CDR2 from the germline V gene are MNHEY and SMNVEV (reference sequence). V lost 2 bases and J 7 bases, leaving 14 bases between the germline ends. This CDR3 has 14 amino acids. CDR3 loop: CASSLRLEGVEAFF. CDR3 nucleotides: TGTGCCAGCAGTTTACGTCTGGAAGGGGTTGAAGCTTTCTTT.

The chain joins TRBV9 to TRBJ1-3; D is possibly TRBD1 (6 bases). Germline loops: CDR1 SGDLS, CDR2 YYNGEE. The CDR3 runs 16 residues. V was clipped by 3 bases and J by 1 base, with 14 bases between them. CDR3 bases: TGTGCCAGCAGCGAAAGCACAGGGAGATCTGGAAACACCATATATTTT. Translated, it gives CASSESTGRSGNTIYF.

This clone was picked up one time. V usage is TRBV29-1 and J usage is TRBJ1-2, with 10 bases aligning to TRBD1. With 4 bases clipped from V and 7 bases from J, the junction kept 12 bases outside the gene matches. Germline V CDR1 and CDR2: SQVTM, ANQGSEA. The CDR3 totals 15 residues. In nucleotides, the CDR3 is TGCAGCGTTGTGGAGACCGGGACAGGGGATTTTGGCTACACCTTC. The encoded protein is CSVVETGTGDFGYTF.